This note documents a single T cell receptor beta chain sequence. The antigen remains undetermined. This CDR3 is built from 17 residues. The junction had 9 bases not matched to a gene; V was cut back by 3 bases and J by 0 bases. Per the germline V gene, CDR1 is GTSNPN and CDR2 is SVGIG (reference sequence). The repertoire was sequenced with immunoSEQ multiplex PCR; TCRdb's copy has only in-frame clones and lacks some. The sample shows tens of thousands of clones, approximately 96% of them seen only once. This specimen belongs to a study of cytomegalovirus exposure and HLA in healthy donors. General study results and limits: Specific recognition of CMV antigens was confirmed in vitro for a few chains (all CMV-associated). The classifier reportedly diagnosed cytomegalovirus status with high sensitivity and specificity. Within the 120 validation repertoires, first-cohort TCR clusters tended to co-occur, according to a later analysis.

Sequenced sample: PBMCs. The chain employs TRBV30 and TRBJ1-5; TRBD1 aligns across 9 bases. The origin of this receptor is a man aged 18 to 30 in good health and CMV-seropositive. The CDR3 DNA reads TGTGCCTGGAGCGGACAGGGGAAGGATAATAGCAATCAGCCCCAGCATTTT. Protein: CAWSGQGKDNSNQPQHF.